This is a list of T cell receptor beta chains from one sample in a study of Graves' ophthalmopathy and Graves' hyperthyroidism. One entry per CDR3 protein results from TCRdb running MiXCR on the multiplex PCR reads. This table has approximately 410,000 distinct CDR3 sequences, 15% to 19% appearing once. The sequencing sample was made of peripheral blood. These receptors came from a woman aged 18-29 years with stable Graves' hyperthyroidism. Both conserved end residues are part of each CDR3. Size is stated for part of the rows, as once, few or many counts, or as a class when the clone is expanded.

cdr3_aa: CASSPRASSYEQYF
v_call: TRBV18
cdr3_length: 14
clone_size: .
j_call: TRBJ2-7

cdr3_aa: CASSSFRAGGTNYGYTF
v_call: TRBV11-1
cdr3_length: 17
clone_size: many
j_call: TRBJ1-2

cdr3_aa: CASNKGQGATYEQYF
v_call: TRBV19
cdr3_length: 15
clone_size: many
j_call: TRBJ2-7

cdr3_aa: CASSYRSVAGGETQYF
v_call: TRBV6-5
cdr3_length: 16
clone_size: .
j_call: TRBJ2-5

cdr3_aa: CSGLLRSQTQETQYF
v_call: TRBV29-1
cdr3_length: 15
clone_size: many
j_call: TRBJ2-5

cdr3_aa: CASRAPRGANSPLHF
v_call: TRBV6-1
cdr3_length: 15
clone_size: many
j_call: TRBJ1-6

cdr3_aa: CASSTGGTGNYGYTF
v_call: TRBV19
cdr3_length: 15
clone_size: many
j_call: TRBJ1-2

cdr3_aa: CASRRETEAFF
v_call: TRBV6-2/TRBV6-3
cdr3_length: 11
clone_size: many
j_call: TRBJ1-1

cdr3_aa: CASSPGREAFF
v_call: TRBV19
cdr3_length: 11
clone_size: many
j_call: TRBJ1-1

cdr3_aa: CATTNRGQLNTEAFF
v_call: TRBV7-9
cdr3_length: 15
clone_size: many
j_call: TRBJ1-1

cdr3_aa: CASRSNRDQPQHF
v_call: TRBV6-1
cdr3_length: 13
clone_size: once
j_call: TRBJ1-5

cdr3_aa: CASEGQGGTEAFF
v_call: TRBV6-1
cdr3_length: 13
clone_size: many
j_call: TRBJ1-1

cdr3_aa: CASSRVGDQPQHF
v_call: TRBV7-2
cdr3_length: 13
clone_size: .
j_call: TRBJ1-5

cdr3_aa: CASSLIHNTGELFF
v_call: TRBV5-5
cdr3_length: 14
clone_size: .
j_call: TRBJ2-2

cdr3_aa: CASSYSGNYYGYTF
v_call: TRBV6-2/TRBV6-3
cdr3_length: 14
clone_size: .
j_call: TRBJ1-2

cdr3_aa: CASSLAGGGSISPLHF
v_call: TRBV5-1
cdr3_length: 16
clone_size: many
j_call: TRBJ1-6

cdr3_aa: CASRTGTGLLYEQYF
v_call: TRBV6-1
cdr3_length: 15
clone_size: many
j_call: TRBJ2-7

cdr3_aa: CASSQFPGGYEQYF
v_call: TRBV4-1
cdr3_length: 14
clone_size: many
j_call: TRBJ2-7

cdr3_aa: CASSYGGIKNIKYF
v_call: TRBV6-2/TRBV6-3
cdr3_length: 14
clone_size: many
j_call: TRBJ2-4

cdr3_aa: CASSFRGQAYGYTF
v_call: TRBV12-3/TRBV12-4
cdr3_length: 14
clone_size: many
j_call: TRBJ1-2

cdr3_aa: CSARDHGQGAWGYTF
v_call: TRBV20-1
cdr3_length: 15
clone_size: many
j_call: TRBJ1-2

cdr3_aa: CASSEAGAFGETQYF
v_call: TRBV6-1
cdr3_length: 15
clone_size: .
j_call: TRBJ2-5

cdr3_aa: CSASLSLGVRTEAFF
v_call: TRBV20-1
cdr3_length: 15
clone_size: many
j_call: TRBJ1-1

cdr3_aa: CSVQGKNTGELFF
v_call: TRBV29-1
cdr3_length: 13
clone_size: many
j_call: TRBJ2-2

cdr3_aa: CASTKAGTYEQYF
v_call: TRBV6-5
cdr3_length: 13
clone_size: many
j_call: TRBJ2-7

cdr3_aa: CSARGLNTEAFF
v_call: TRBV20-1
cdr3_length: 12
clone_size: few
j_call: TRBJ1-1

cdr3_aa: CSAKGQGLAEAFF
v_call: TRBV29-1
cdr3_length: 13
clone_size: many
j_call: TRBJ1-1